This is a list of T cell receptor beta chains from one sample in a study of blood T cell repertoires in COVID-19. The assay was immunoSEQ multiplex PCR, and TCRdb's table has in-frame clones only and misses some. The profile covers fewer than 250,000 clones, with about 83% appearing a single time and under 4.5% taken by the ten largest. The sample was peripheral blood. The origin of the receptors is a man aged 45 to 65 with acute or convalescent COVID-19. CDR3s include the opening cysteine and the closing phenylalanine or tryptophan. D genes are given only for firm matches. Only some rows state a clone size, as once, few, many or a class for expanded clones.

j_gene | len | d_gene | abundance | v_gene | CDR3aa | CDR3nt
TRBJ1-5 | 15 | - | - | TRBV3-1/TRBV3-2 | CASSQNQGINQPQHF | TGTGCCAGCAGCCAAAATCAGGGGATCAATCAGCCCCAGCATTTT
TRBJ1-3 | 17 | - | - | TRBV14 | CASSQGGRGATGNTIYF | TGTGCCAGCAGCCAAGGTGGGAGAGGCGCGACTGGAAACACCATATATTTT
TRBJ1-5 | 14 | - | - | TRBV19 | CASSRRAADQPQHF | TGTGCCAGTAGTCGGCGGGCAGCTGATCAGCCCCAGCATTTT
TRBJ1-5 | 13 | - | - | TRBV29-1 | CSVVPQPNQPQHF | TGCAGCGTTGTTCCACAGCCCAATCAGCCCCAGCATTTT
TRBJ2-1 | 15 | - | once | TRBV11-2 | CASSRAGSSYNEQFF | TGTGCCAGCAGCCGAGCGGGCAGCTCCTACAATGAGCAGTTCTTC
TRBJ1-4 | 15 | - | - | TRBV5-4 | CASSLFDRADEKLFF | TGTGCCAGCAGCTTGTTCGACAGAGCAGACGAAAAACTGTTTTTT
TRBJ1-3 | 14 | TRBD1 | once | TRBV19 | CASRGQGDGNTIYF | TGTGCCAGTAGGGGACAGGGGGACGGAAACACCATATATTTT
TRBJ2-7 | 16 | - | - | TRBV6-1 | CASSEAAGRFKYEQYF | TGTGCCAGCAGTGAAGCGGCAGGGCGATTTAAGTACGAGCAGTACTTC
TRBJ1-6 | 15 | TRBD1 | - | TRBV2 | CASSEAGTGGSPLHF | TGTGCCAGCAGTGAAGCGGGGACAGGGGGATCACCCCTCCACTTT
TRBJ2-1 | 12 | - | few | TRBV13 | CASSDVGGEQFF | TGTGCCAGCAGCGACGTGGGGGGTGAGCAGTTCTTC
TRBJ2-3 | 13 | TRBD1 | - | TRBV19 | CASSIMVGQGRHF | TGTGCCAGTAGTATTATGGTGGGACAGGGCAGGCATTTT
TRBJ2-6 | 14 | - | few | TRBV21-1 | CASSPPSGANVLTF | TGTGCCAGCAGCCCCCCTTCTGGGGCCAACGTCCTGACTTTC
TRBJ2-1 | 11 | - | - | TRBV12-3/TRBV12-4 | CASSFGDIEFF | TGTGCCAGCAGTTTCGGGGACATCGAGTTCTTC
TRBJ2-7 | 17 | TRBD2 | - | TRBV7-9 | CASSLVEGTGGPYEQYF | TGTGCCAGCAGCTTAGTAGAGGGCACGGGGGGGCCCTACGAGCAGTACTTC
TRBJ2-1 | 14 | TRBD2 | once | TRBV3-1/TRBV3-2 | CASSQRGGANEQFF | TGTGCCAGCAGCCAACGCGGGGGGGCCAATGAGCAGTTCTTC
TRBJ2-4 | 15 | - | - | TRBV6-5 | CASPRVVLAKNIQYF | TGTGCCAGCCCCCGAGTAGTCCTAGCCAAAAACATTCAGTACTTC
TRBJ2-5 | 16 | - | - | TRBV7-2 | CASSPYGAVGGETQYF | TGTGCCAGCAGTCCATACGGAGCGGTGGGGGGAGAGACCCAGTACTTC
TRBJ2-5 | 16 | TRBD2 | - | TRBV5-1 | CASSLTSGGEVKTQYF | TGCGCCAGCAGCTTAACTAGCGGGGGGGAGGTGAAGACCCAGTACTTC
TRBJ1-1 | 11 | - | - | TRBV19 | CASRGRTEAFF | TGTGCCAGTAGGGGGAGAACTGAAGCTTTCTTT
TRBJ2-7 | 15 | TRBD2 | - | TRBV9 | CASSKGLAGGLEQYF | TGTGCCAGCAGCAAAGGACTAGCGGGGGGGCTTGAGCAGTACTTC
TRBJ2-6 | 13 | - | - | TRBV7-9 | CANPGSGANVLTF | TGTGCCAACCCAGGGTCAGGGGCCAACGTCCTGACTTTC
TRBJ1-2 | 11 | - | - | TRBV28 | CASSSPWGYTF | TGTGCCAGCAGTAGCCCCTGGGGCTACACCTTC
TRBJ2-1 | 14 | - | - | TRBV14 | CASSLGGAGQEQFF | TGTGCCAGCAGCCTCGGAGGGGCAGGGCAGGAGCAGTTCTTC
TRBJ2-1 | 15 | - | - | TRBV11-3 | CASSSGTSSYIEQFF | TGTGCCAGCAGCTCCGGGACTTCCAGCTACATTGAGCAGTTCTTC
TRBJ2-7 | 14 | - | - | TRBV19 | CASSIEAGDYEQYF | TGTGCCAGTAGTATAGAAGCAGGGGACTACGAGCAGTACTTC
TRBJ2-5 | 14 | - | - | TRBV4-1 | CASSQMDRRETQYF | TGCGCCAGCAGCCAAATGGACAGAAGGGAGACCCAGTACTTC
TRBJ2-1 | 15 | TRBD2 | - | TRBV27 | CASISRAGVWNEQFF | TGTGCCAGCATTTCCAGAGCGGGAGTTTGGAATGAGCAGTTCTTC
TRBJ2-7 | 15 | TRBD2 | once | TRBV30 | CAWSDARLAGGEQYF | TGTGCCTGGAGTGATGCTCGTCTAGCGGGTGGCGAGCAGTACTTC
TRBJ1-2 | 14 | - | - | TRBV28 | CASSLGQTFYGYTF | TGTGCCAGCAGTTTAGGCCAGACTTTCTATGGCTACACCTTC
TRBJ1-1 | 13 | - | - | TRBV6-6 | CASKVQGVTEAFF | TGTGCCAGCAAAGTACAGGGAGTCACTGAAGCTTTCTTT
TRBJ1-1 | 13 | - | - | TRBV30 | CAWSPSGRGEAFF | TGTGCCTGGAGTCCTTCAGGCCGGGGTGAAGCTTTCTTT
TRBJ1-6 | 16 | - | - | TRBV21-1 | CASSDRASSYNSPLHF | TGTGCCAGCAGCGACAGGGCGAGCTCCTATAATTCACCCCTCCACTTT
TRBJ2-1 | 15 | TRBD2 | - | TRBV5-1 | CATAGLAGAVYEQFF | TGCGCCACTGCGGGACTAGCGGGAGCCGTGTATGAGCAGTTCTTC
TRBJ2-1 | 16 | TRBD2 | - | TRBV10-3 | CAINDQTSGRPHEQFF | TGTGCCATCAATGACCAGACTAGCGGGAGGCCCCATGAGCAGTTCTTC
TRBJ2-5 | 15 | TRBD1 | - | TRBV6-6 | CASSSDRESGETQYF | TGTGCCAGCAGTTCGGACAGGGAGTCGGGAGAGACCCAGTACTTC
TRBJ2-7 | 13 | - | few | TRBV7-9 | CATGAGVDYEQYF | TGTGCCACCGGGGCAGGGGTCGACTACGAGCAGTACTTC